This record looks at one TCR beta chain sequence and its context. Trimming removed 4 bases from V and 5 bases from J, with 13 bases in between. Germline CDR1 is LGHDT and CDR2 is YNNKEL (reference sequence). The CDR3 loop spans 14 amino acids. The data were obtained in a study of blood T cell repertoires in COVID-19. Some clones are missing from TCRdb's copy, which holds only in-frame ones; the method was immunoSEQ multiplex PCR. This repertoire shows around 190,000 clones, 75% to 85% found once; its top ten account for roughly a sixth. Cohorts were determined from participant-reported clinical history.

This chain links TRBV3-1 (or the pseudogene TRBV3-2) with TRBJ2-3; the D gene is possibly TRBD1 (5 bases). The specimen was PBMCs or T cells enriched from blood (not recorded which). This receptor was identified in a woman between 50 and 59 years old with acute COVID-19. This chain's CDR3 is CASSPLRGLDTQYF. DNA for the CDR3: TGTGCCAGCAGCCCCCTAAGGGGTTTAGATACGCAGTATTTT.